This T cell receptor (beta chain) was sequenced in a study of graft-versus-host responses after intestinal transplantation. Overall study context: The study gave all recipients anti-thymocyte globulin induction, then tacrolimus and steroids for approximately three years.

Both intraepithelial and lamina propria lymphocytes were released by processing graft tissue. Germline V CDR1 and CDR2: SGHVS, FQNEAQ. The germline V and J ends were trimmed by 2 bases and 4 bases, with 11 bases remaining between them. The CDR3 is 14 residues long. Data came from immunoSEQ multiplex PCR; TCRdb stores just in-frame clones and leaves some out. The sample includes roughly 19,000 clones, approximately 70% of them seen just once. The genes are TRBV7-8 and TRBJ1-2, with unresolved D. The clonotype was recovered from a human patient who received an intestinal transplant, so some T cells may come from the graft donor. The sample was ileum tissue, taken around 20 days after intestinal transplant. CDR3 in DNA: TGTGCCAGCAGCTTATCCGGGAACCTCTATGGCTACACCTTC. Protein sequence: CASSLSGNLYGYTF.